This T cell receptor beta chain stems from a study of T cell repertoires in cytomegalovirus infection. Study background: In the study, CMV epitopes included recently identified HLA-C-restricted and well-studied HLA-B-restricted ones. A matching HLA type, together with CMV infection, was signaled by public TCR beta signatures.

TCRdb reprocessed the reads with MiXCR, giving one entry per CDR3 protein. The sample shows around 900,000 distinct CDR3 sequences, around 31% of them seen only once. There are a few counts of this clonotype. Its matching antigen is unknown. Germline-derived CDR1 and CDR2 are SEHNR and FQNEAQ (reference sequence). V shed 2 bases and J shed 4 bases, with 8 bases lying between them. This CDR3 has 14 amino acids. Study-wide points: Adding up the frequency of public TCR beta families identified people who carried CMV plus the relevant HLA.

The V call is TRBV7-9, the J call TRBJ1-4; no clear D. Sample: cultured CD8+ T cells from PBMCs, taken from culture after CMV antigen stimulation. This sequence originates from a human donor in good health (CMV status not recorded). Some clones in this sample may be carry-over from other donors' samples. The CDR3 loop is CASSLRAYNEKLFF. CDR3 nucleotides: TGTGCCAGCAGCTTAAGGGCCTATAATGAAAAACTGTTTTTT. Based on the CDR3 plus reference TRBV7-9 and TRBJ1-4, the full variable domain is DTGVSQNPRHKITKRGQNVTFRCDPISEHNRLYWYRQTLGQGPEFLTYFQNEAQLEKSRLLSDRFSAERPKGSFSTLEIQRTEQGDSAMYLCASSLRAYNEKLFFGSGTQLSVL.